This is a list of T cell receptor beta chains from one sample in a study of T cell responses to AZD1222 COVID-19 vaccine. Clones were sequenced by immunoSEQ multiplex PCR, and TCRdb holds only the in-frame ones, with some missing. Of 45,000 or so clones in the sample, about 92% are singletons; the top ten hold approximately 37%. The sequencing here drew on peripheral blood, taken 28 days after the second AZD1222 dose. Receptors were obtained from an adult who received the AZD1222 COVID-19 vaccine. CDR3s include the opening cysteine and the closing phenylalanine or tryptophan. The order of the fields is CDR3 length, V gene, J gene, CDR3 protein.

16	TRBV4-1	TRBJ2-7	CASSQDPDRGSYEQYF
14	TRBV7-2	TRBJ1-5	CASSFIGVNQPQHF
15	TRBV12-5	TRBJ2-2	CASGAPGQMGGELFF
14	TRBV11-3	TRBJ1-5	CASSLETGGHGQHF
13	TRBV24-1	TRBJ2-5	CATSDGGRETQYF
13	TRBV29-1	TRBJ2-3	CSTGQGAGDTQYF
17	TRBV30	TRBJ1-1	CAWSSGQGAWTNTEAFF
13	TRBV10-3	TRBJ1-1	CAISDRKNTEAFF
12	TRBV3-1/TRBV3-2	TRBJ1-1	CASSQEVTEAFF
16	TRBV9	TRBJ1-3	CASSVGTEFSGNTIYF
14	TRBV5-1	TRBJ1-1	CASSRTVGNTEAFF
13	TRBV30	TRBJ1-1	CAWVLGGNTEAFF
14	TRBV3-1/TRBV3-2	TRBJ1-4	CASSLDRNNEKLFF
13	TRBV25-1	TRBJ2-1	CASAGTNHNEQFF
13	TRBV7-9	TRBJ1-2	CASRSDRGYGYTF
13	TRBV7-7	TRBJ2-2	CASSLAGTGELFF
14	TRBV6-6	TRBJ1-1	CASNPQGAGSEAFF
13	TRBV2	TRBJ2-1	CASSVSVGGEQFF
12	TRBV30	TRBJ1-2	CAWRGTPPRYTF
14	TRBV14	TRBJ1-1	CASSHLVRGTEAFF
14	TRBV6-5	TRBJ1-4	CASRGDSVREKLFF
18	TRBV6-6	TRBJ1-2	CASSPRGYRETRFGGYTF
14	TRBV5-1	TRBJ2-5	CASSLGPPGETQYF
16	TRBV6-2/TRBV6-3	TRBJ2-3	CASSYSSGRATDTQYF
13	TRBV12-3/TRBV12-4	TRBJ1-2	CASSGPTGYGYTF
14	TRBV27	TRBJ1-2	CASSGTGKDYGYTF
14	TRBV2	TRBJ2-7	CASSEERGSSEQYF
15	TRBV13	TRBJ1-1	CASSLELGVNTEAFF
16	TRBV7-8	TRBJ1-6	CASSLRGVSYNSPLHF
12	TRBV7-2	TRBJ2-7	CASSYQIYEQYF
16	TRBV6-6	TRBJ1-1	CASSYSILVGEVEAFF
15	TRBV28	TRBJ1-1	CASSLRRTGNTEAFF
16	TRBV9	TRBJ2-3	CASSVVASGRTDTQYF
14	TRBV14	TRBJ2-7	CASSRGQGLREQYF
11	TRBV29-1	TRBJ2-1	CSAVIYNEQFF
16	TRBV7-2	TRBJ2-7	CASSSQTGQLPYEQYF
13	TRBV10-3	TRBJ1-1	CAIRGQGETEAFF
14	TRBV5-1	TRBJ1-4	CASSSSATNEKLFF
19	TRBV6-1	TRBJ2-3	CASSEGTSGARFSTDTQYF
16	TRBV9	TRBJ2-2	CASSPVARSDTGELFF
11	TRBV20-1	TRBJ1-1	CGAGDRAEAFF
17	TRBV6-1	TRBJ2-3	CASSEGVGGAATDTQYF
13	TRBV7-9	TRBJ2-3	CASSWSGSDTQYF
13	TRBV7-2	TRBJ1-2	CASSVDGDYGYTF
15	TRBV5-1	TRBJ1-1	CASSLVNRAGTEAFF
16	TRBV7-2	TRBJ2-5	CASSREVRGPAETQYF
10	TRBV6-6	TRBJ2-1	CASIRDEQFF
14	TRBV6-1	TRBJ1-5	CASSEGGANQPQHF
17	TRBV3-1/TRBV3-2	TRBJ1-6	CASSQPPTGISNSPLHF
11	TRBV2	TRBJ2-2	CASSIAGELFF
15	TRBV9	TRBJ2-5	CASSVAGARWETQYF
14	TRBV29-1	TRBJ1-1	CSADGGKGDTEAFF
15	TRBV19	TRBJ2-2	CASHRGTRGTGELFF
13	TRBV6-5	TRBJ2-5	CASSYPGLETQYF
12	TRBV12-3/TRBV12-4	TRBJ2-3	CASLGGGNTQYF
15	TRBV6-5	TRBJ2-5	CASRPRAATLETQYF
12	TRBV6-1	TRBJ2-7	CASSEAGGWQYF
18	TRBV6-6	TRBJ1-5	CASSRRTGGDEANQPQHF
11	TRBV7-9	TRBJ1-2	CASSLSRGYTF